The TCR beta chain described here comes from a study of vaccination effects on CD4 cells after COVID-19. Study-level points and caveats: Both infection-induced and vaccine-induced clones contracted markedly at late post-vaccination timepoints.

Clones were sequenced by immunoSEQ multiplex PCR, and TCRdb holds only the in-frame ones, with some missing. The sample carries around 83,000 clones, roughly 72% recorded once. The germline CDR1 and CDR2 sequences are SGHRS and YFSETQ. The CDR3 runs 18 residues. V was clipped by 0 bases and J by 4 bases; unmatched bases: 13. Concerning this clone itself: Its target is not known.

Ahead of sequencing, the ViraFEST assay grew antigen-specific CD4+ T cells using viral peptide pools. Isolating CD4+ T cells followed 9 to 11 days of culture. The input for sequencing was CD4+ T cells from PBMCs cultured with HCoV-229E spike peptides, taken before COVID-19 vaccination. The gene calls are TRBV5-1 and TRBJ2-5, with 9 bases identical to TRBD2. This TCR came from a human donor who received a COVID-19 vaccine. The CDR3 loop reads CASSLASSGDFFRETQYF. The CDR3 region has the DNA TGCGCCAGCAGCTTGGCCTCTAGCGGGGATTTCTTTAGAGAGACCCAGTACTTC.